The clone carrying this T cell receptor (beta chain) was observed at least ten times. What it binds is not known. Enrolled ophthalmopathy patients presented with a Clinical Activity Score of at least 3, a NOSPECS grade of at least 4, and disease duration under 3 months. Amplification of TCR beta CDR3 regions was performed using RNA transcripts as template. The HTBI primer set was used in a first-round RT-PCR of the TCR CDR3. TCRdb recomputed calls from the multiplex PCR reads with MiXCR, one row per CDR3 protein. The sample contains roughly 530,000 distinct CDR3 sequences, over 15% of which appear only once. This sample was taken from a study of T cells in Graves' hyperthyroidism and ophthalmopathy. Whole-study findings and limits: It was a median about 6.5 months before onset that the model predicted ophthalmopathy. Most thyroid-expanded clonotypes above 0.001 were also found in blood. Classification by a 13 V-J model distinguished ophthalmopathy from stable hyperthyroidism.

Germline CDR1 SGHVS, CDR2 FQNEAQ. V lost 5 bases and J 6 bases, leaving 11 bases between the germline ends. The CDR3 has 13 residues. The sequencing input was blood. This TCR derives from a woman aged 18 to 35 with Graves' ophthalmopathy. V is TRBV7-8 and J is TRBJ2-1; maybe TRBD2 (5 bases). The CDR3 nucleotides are TGTGCCAGCAGCCCTACTAGTTTCAATGAGCAGTTCTTC. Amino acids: CASSPTSFNEQFF.